These T cell receptor beta chains were read from a single sample in a study of cytomegalovirus exposure and HLA in healthy donors. The table came from immunoSEQ multiplex PCR; TCRdb's copy has only in-frame clones and leaves some out. The sample shows roughly 170,000 clones, around 68% of them seen only once. Source material: PBMCs. The receptors come from a girl aged 5 to 17 in good health and CMV-seronegative. Both conserved end residues are part of each CDR3. Each record gives: V gene, D gene, J gene, clone size, CDR3 DNA, CDR3 protein. D genes are given only for firm matches. Expanded clones are given a class, and other clones once, few, many or no size at all.

TRBV11-2	TRBD1	TRBJ2-7	-	TGTGCCAGCAGCCGGCGAGACGGACAGGGTTACGAGCAGTACTTC	CASSRRDGQGYEQYF
TRBV5-6	-	TRBJ2-7	-	TGTGCCAGCAGCTACTTTGGTGCTTACGAGCAGTACTTC	CASSYFGAYEQYF
TRBV18	-	TRBJ2-1	-	TGTGCCAGCTCACCAGACGATTCAGGCTTGGCTTCGAAGTTCTTC	CASSPDDSGLASKFF
TRBV5-4	TRBD1	TRBJ1-2	-	TGTGCCAGCAGCTTGCGGGAGGGGGCGCGCGGCTACACCTTC	CASSLREGARGYTF
TRBV19	TRBD1	TRBJ2-6	-	TGTGCCAGTAGTACCGGACAGGGCTTGTCTGGGGCCAACGTCCTGACTTTC	CASSTGQGLSGANVLTF
TRBV5-4	-	TRBJ2-3	-	TGTGCCAGCAGCTTCGGAGGGAACGGCCCGCAGTATTTT	CASSFGGNGPQYF
TRBV5-1	-	TRBJ1-2	-	TGCGCCAGCAGCTTAGTATCTGGGCCAGGGGATGGCTACACCTTC	CASSLVSGPGDGYTF
TRBV19	-	TRBJ1-1	-	TGTGCCAGTAGTAAAAGGGGTAGGGCTGAAGCTTTCTTT	CASSKRGRAEAFF
TRBV21-1	-	TRBJ1-5	-	TGTGCCAGCAGCAAAAGACAGGGGGGCAATCAGCCCCAGCATTTT	CASSKRQGGNQPQHF
TRBV27	TRBD1	TRBJ1-5	-	TGTGCCAGCAGCCGGATGGACAGGCCCAATCAGCCCCAGCATTTT	CASSRMDRPNQPQHF
TRBV19	TRBD1	TRBJ2-2	-	TGTGCCGGAGGGACAGGGTCTTGGAGCGGGGAGCTGTTTTTT	CAGGTGSWSGELFF
TRBV5-6	-	TRBJ1-6	-	TGTGCCAGCAGCGATGAATCTAGGGGTAATTCACCCCTCCACTTT	CASSDESRGNSPLHF
TRBV21-1	-	TRBJ1-5	-	TGTGCCAGCAGCAAAGAGAAACGGCGACAGGGAGGCAATCAGCCCCAGCATTTT	CASSKEKRRQGGNQPQHF
TRBV10-3	TRBD2	TRBJ2-7	-	TGTGCCATCACAGCGGGGGGTGACTACGAGCAGTACTTC	CAITAGGDYEQYF
TRBV5-5	TRBD1	TRBJ2-5	-	TGTGCCAGCAGCTCGGGACAGGGAGTTCTAGAGACCCAGTACTTC	CASSSGQGVLETQYF
TRBV29-1	TRBD1	TRBJ1-2	-	TGCAGCGTCGACAGGGGGGATGGCTACACCTTC	CSVDRGDGYTF
TRBV6-1	TRBD1	TRBJ1-2	-	TGTGCCAGCAGTAACCAGGGGGCGCGTGGCTACACCTTC	CASSNQGARGYTF
TRBV19	TRBD1	TRBJ1-6	-	TGTGCCAGTAGTATAGAGCCGGGACAGGTGGGTTCACCCCTCCACTTT	CASSIEPGQVGSPLHF
TRBV5-1	-	TRBJ1-1	-	TGCGCCAGCAGCTTGACCTTTTTGGCAGAAGAGAGGGCTGAAGCTTTCTTT	CASSLTFLAEERAEAFF
TRBV7-9	TRBD1	TRBJ1-5	few	TGTGCCAGCAGCGATACGGGACAGGGGGCGCATCAGCCCCAGCATTTT	CASSDTGQGAHQPQHF
TRBV10-1	TRBD2	TRBJ2-1	-	TGCGCCAGCAGTGAGTCGGCGGCGGGGGGTTACAATGAGCAGTTCTTC	CASSESAAGGYNEQFF
TRBV6-1	TRBD1	TRBJ1-4	-	TGTGCCAGCAGTGAAAGGACAGGGTTAGAAAAACTGTTTTTT	CASSERTGLEKLFF
TRBV7-9	-	TRBJ1-1	few	TGTGCCAGCAGCGCGGATACGAACACTGAAGCTTTCTTT	CASSADTNTEAFF